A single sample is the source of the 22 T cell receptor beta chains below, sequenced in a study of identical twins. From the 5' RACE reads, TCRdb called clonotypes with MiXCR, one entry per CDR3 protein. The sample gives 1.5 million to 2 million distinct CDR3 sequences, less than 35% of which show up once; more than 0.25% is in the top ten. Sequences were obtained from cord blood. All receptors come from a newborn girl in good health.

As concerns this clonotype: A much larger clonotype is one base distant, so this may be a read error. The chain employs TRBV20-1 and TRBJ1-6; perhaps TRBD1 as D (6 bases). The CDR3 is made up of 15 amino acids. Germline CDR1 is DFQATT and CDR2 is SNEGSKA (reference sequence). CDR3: CSAGDRSSYNSPLHF. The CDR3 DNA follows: TGCAGTGCTGGAGACAGGAGCTCCTATAATTCACCCCTCCACTTT.

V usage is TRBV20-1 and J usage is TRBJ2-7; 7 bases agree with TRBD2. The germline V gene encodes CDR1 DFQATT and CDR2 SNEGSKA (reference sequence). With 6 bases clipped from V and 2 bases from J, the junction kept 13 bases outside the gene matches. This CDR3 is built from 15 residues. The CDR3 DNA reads TGCAGTGCCCCGTTTACAAAGGGAGGGCCCTACGAGCAGTACTTC. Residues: CSAPFTKGGPYEQYF.

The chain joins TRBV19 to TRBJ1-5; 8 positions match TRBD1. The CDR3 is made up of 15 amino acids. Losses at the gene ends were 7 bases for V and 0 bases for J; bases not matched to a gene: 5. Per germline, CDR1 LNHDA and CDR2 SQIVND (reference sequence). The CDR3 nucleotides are TGTGCCAGTACCGAGGACAGGGCTAGCAATCAGCCCCAGCATTTT. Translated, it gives CASTEDRASNQPQHF.

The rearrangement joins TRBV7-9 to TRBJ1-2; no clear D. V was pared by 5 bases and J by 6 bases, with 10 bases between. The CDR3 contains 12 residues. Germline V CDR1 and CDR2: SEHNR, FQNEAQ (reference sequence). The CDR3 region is CASSQSGNGYTF. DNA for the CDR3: TGTGCCAGCAGCCAAAGCGGGAATGGCTACACCTTC.

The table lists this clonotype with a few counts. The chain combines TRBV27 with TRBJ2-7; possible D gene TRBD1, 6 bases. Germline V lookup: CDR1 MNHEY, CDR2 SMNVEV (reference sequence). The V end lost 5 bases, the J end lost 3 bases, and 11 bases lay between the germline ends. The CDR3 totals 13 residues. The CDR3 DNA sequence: TGTGCCAGCAGTGACAGGATTTTCTACGAGCAGTACTTC. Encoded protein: CASSDRIFYEQYF.

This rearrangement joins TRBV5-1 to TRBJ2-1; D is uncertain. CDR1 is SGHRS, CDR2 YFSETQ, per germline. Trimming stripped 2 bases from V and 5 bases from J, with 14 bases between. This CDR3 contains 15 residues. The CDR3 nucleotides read TGCGCCAGCAGCTTCGTTCTTTCGTCTCACAATGAGCAGTTCTTC. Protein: CASSFVLSSHNEQFF.

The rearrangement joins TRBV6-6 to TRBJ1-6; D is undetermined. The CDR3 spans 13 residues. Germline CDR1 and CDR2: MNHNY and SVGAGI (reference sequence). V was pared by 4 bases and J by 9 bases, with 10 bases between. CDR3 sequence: CASSSTWGSPLHF. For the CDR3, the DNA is TGTGCCAGCAGTTCCACATGGGGTTCACCCCTCCACTTT.

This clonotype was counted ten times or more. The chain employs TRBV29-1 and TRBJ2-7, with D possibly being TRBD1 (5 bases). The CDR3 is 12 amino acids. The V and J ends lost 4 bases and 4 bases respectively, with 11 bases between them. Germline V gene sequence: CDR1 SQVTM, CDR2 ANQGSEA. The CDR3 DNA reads TGCAGCGTTGGCCAACAGGTGTACGAGCAGTACTTC. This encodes CSVGQQVYEQYF.

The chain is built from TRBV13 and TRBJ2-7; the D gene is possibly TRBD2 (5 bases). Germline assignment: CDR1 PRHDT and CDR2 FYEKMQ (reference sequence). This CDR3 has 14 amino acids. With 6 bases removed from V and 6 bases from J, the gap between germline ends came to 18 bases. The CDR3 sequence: CASRETGSGVEQYF. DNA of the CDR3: TGTGCCAGCAGAGAGACTGGCAGCGGTGTCGAGCAGTACTTC.

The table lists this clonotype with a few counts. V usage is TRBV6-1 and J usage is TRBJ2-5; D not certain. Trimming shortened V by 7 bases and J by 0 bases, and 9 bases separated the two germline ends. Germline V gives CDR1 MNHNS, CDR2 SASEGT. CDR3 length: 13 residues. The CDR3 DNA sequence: TGTGCCAGCACTACCCTGTACCAAGAGACCCAGTACTTC. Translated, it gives CASTTLYQETQYF.

The CDR3 loop is CSAIGAGVSTDEQFF. For the CDR3, the DNA is TGCAGTGCCATCGGGGCGGGGGTTTCAACCGATGAGCAGTTCTTC. This chain links TRBV20-1 with TRBJ2-1, with 7 bases aligning to TRBD2. CDR1 is DFQATT, CDR2 SNEGSKA, per germline (reference sequence). Trimming removed 6 bases from V and 8 bases from J; junction bases left unmatched: 16. This CDR3 region has 15 residues.

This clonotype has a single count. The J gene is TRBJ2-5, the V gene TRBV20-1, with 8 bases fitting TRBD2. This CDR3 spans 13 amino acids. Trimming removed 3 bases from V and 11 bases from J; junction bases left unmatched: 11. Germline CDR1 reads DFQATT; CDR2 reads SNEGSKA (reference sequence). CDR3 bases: TGCAGTGCTAGCGGGAGGGCGATGAATGAGCAGTACTTC. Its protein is CSASGRAMNEQYF.

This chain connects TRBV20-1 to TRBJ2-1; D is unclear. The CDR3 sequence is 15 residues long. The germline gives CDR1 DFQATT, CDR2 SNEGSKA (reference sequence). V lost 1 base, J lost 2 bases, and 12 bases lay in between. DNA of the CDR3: TGCAGTGCTAGAGGGTCAGGCAGTCCCTACAATGAGCAGTTCTTC. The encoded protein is CSARGSGSPYNEQFF.

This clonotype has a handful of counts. CDR3 in amino acids: CASSLERGNRGRETQYF. CDR3 coding DNA: TGTGCCAGCAGTTTAGAACGGGGGAATCGGGGTCGAGAGACCCAGTACTTC. The chain recombines TRBV28 with TRBJ2-5; a possible D gene is TRBD2 (6 bases). Germline V gene sequence: CDR1 MDHEN, CDR2 SYDVKM. CDR3 length: 17 amino acids. V lost 2 bases to trimming and J lost 4 bases, with 20 bases between them.

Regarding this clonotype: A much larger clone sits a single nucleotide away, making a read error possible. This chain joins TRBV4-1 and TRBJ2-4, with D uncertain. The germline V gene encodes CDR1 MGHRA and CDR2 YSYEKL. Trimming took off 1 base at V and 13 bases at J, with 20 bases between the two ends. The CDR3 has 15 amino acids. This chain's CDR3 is CASSQAVIIGDEQYF. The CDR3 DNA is TGCGCCAGCAGCCAAGCAGTTATTATTGGCGATGAGCAGTACTTC.

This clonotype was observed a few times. CDR3 residues: CASSSQGRGGEQYF. DNA for the CDR3: TGCGCCAGCAGCTCCCAGGGTAGAGGAGGCGAGCAGTACTTC. The rearrangement uses TRBV5-1 and TRBJ2-5; either TRBD1 or TRBD2 may fit D (5 bases each). TRBJ2-7 matches the DNA end more closely, so the J call is doubtful. The CDR3 has 14 residues. Germline assignment: CDR1 SGHRS and CDR2 YFSETQ.

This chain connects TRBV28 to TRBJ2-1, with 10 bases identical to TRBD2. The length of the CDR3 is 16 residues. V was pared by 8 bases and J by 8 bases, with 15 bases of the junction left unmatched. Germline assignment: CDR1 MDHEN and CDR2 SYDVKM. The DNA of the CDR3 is TGTGCCAGCCACCCCGCAGGAGCTAGCGGGAGCTATGAGCAGTTCTTC. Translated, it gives CASHPAGASGSYEQFF.

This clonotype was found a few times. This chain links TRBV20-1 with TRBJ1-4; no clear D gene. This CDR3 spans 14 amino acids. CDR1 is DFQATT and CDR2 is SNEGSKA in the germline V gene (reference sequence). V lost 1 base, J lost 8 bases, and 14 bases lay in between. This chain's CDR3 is CSARVAVLGEKLFF. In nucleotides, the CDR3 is TGCAGTGCTAGAGTCGCGGTTTTAGGGGAAAAACTGTTTTTT.

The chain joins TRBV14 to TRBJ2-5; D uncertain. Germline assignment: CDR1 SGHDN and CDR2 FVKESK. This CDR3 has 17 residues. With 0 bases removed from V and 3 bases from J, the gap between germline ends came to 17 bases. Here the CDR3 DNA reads TGTGCCAGCAGCCAAGATGAGTGGTGGGTTTTGGAAGAGACCCAGTACTTC. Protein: CASSQDEWWVLEETQYF.

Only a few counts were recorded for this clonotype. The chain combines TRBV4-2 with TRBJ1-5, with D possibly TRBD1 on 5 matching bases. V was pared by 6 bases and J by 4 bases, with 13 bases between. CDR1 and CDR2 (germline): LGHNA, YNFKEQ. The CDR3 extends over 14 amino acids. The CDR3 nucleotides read TGTGCCAGCAGTCCAATTACAGGTAATCAGCCCCAGCATTTT. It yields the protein CASSPITGNQPQHF.

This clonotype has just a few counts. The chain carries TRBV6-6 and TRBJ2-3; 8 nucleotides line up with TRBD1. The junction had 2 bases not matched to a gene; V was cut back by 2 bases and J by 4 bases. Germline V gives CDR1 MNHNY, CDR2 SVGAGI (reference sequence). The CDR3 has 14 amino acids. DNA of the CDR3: TGTGCCAGCAGTTACCCGGACAGGGCAGATACGCAGTATTTT. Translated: CASSYPDRADTQYF.

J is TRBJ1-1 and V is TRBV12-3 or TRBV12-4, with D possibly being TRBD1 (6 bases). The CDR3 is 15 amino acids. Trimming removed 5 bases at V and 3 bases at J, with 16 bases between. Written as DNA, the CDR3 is TGTGCCAGCAGTCCGACAGGTCATTTCGACACTGAAGCTTTCTTT. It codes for CASSPTGHFDTEAFF.